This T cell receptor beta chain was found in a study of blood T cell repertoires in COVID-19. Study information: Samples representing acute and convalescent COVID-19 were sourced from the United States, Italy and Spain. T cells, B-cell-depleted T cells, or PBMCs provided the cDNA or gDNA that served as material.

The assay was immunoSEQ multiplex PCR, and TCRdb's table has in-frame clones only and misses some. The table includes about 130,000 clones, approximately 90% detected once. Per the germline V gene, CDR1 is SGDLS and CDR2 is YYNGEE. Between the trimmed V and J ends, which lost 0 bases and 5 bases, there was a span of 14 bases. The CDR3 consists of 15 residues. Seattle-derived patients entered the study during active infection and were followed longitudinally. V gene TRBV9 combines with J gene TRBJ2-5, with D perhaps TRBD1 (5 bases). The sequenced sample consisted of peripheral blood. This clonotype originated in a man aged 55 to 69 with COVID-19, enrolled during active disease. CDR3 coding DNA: TGTGCCAGCAGCGTAGAAGGGGTATCCTTGGAGACCCAGTACTTC. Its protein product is CASSVEGVSLETQYF.